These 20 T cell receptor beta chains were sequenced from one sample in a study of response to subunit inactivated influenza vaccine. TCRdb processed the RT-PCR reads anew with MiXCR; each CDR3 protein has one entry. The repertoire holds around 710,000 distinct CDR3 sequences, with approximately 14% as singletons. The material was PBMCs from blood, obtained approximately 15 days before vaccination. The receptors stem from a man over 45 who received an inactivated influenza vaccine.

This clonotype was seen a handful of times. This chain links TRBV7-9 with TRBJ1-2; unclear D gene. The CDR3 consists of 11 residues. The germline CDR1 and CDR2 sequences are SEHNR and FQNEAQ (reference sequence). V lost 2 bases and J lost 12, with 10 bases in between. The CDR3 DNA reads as TGTGCCAGCAGCTTATATGGGAGTCACACCTTC. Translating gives CASSLYGSHTF.

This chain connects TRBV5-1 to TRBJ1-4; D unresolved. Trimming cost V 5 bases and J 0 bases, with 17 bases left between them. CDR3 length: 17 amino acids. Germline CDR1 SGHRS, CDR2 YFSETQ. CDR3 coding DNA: TGCGCCAGCAGTCCCGACGGAAGGGCGACAACTAATGAAAAACTGTTTTTT. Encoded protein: CASSPDGRATTNEKLFF.

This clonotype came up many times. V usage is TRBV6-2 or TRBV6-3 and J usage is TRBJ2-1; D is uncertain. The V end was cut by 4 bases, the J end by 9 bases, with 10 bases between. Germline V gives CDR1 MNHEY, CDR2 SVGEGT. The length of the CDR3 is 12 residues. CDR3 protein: CASSWIGPEQFF. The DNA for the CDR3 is TGTGCCAGCAGTTGGATAGGGCCTGAGCAGTTCTTC.

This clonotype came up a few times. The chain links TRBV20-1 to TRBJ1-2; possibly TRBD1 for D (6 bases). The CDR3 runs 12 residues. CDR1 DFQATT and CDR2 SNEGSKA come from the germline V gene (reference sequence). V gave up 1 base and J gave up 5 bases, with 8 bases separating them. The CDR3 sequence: CSARGGHYGYTF. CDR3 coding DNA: TGCAGTGCTAGAGGGGGACATTATGGCTACACCTTC.

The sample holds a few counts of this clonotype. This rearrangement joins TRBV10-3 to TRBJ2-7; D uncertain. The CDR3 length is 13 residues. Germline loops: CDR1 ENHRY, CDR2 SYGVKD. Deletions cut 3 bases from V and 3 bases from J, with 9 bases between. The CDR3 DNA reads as TGTGCCATCAGTGAACGTGACCGCTACGAGCAGTACTTC. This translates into CAISERDRYEQYF.

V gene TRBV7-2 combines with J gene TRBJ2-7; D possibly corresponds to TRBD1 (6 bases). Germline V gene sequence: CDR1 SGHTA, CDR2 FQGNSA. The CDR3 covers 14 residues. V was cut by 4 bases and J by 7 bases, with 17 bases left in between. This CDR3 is CASSSTGPLGEQYF. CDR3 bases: TGTGCCAGCAGCTCCACAGGGCCCCTCGGGGAGCAGTACTTC.

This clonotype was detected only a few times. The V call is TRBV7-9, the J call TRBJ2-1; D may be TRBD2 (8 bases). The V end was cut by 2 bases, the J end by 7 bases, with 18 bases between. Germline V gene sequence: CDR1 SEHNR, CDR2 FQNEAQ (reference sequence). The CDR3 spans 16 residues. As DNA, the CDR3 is TGTGCCAGCAGCTTAAGAGGGGGCGGGAGGATGAATGAGCAGTTCTTC. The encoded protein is CASSLRGGGRMNEQFF.

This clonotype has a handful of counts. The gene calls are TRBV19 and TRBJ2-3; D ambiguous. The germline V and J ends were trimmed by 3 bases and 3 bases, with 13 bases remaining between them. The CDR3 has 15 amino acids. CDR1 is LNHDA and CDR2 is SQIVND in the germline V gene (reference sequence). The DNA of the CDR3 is TGTGCCAGTAGTATCTCGGCCCATGGGACAGATACGCAGTATTTT. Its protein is CASSISAHGTDTQYF.

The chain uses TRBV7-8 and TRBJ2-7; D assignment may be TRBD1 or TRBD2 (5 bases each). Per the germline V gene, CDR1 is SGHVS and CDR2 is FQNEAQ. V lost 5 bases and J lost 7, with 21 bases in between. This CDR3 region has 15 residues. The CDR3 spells CASSPDRDLPSEQYF. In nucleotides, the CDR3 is TGTGCCAGCAGCCCCGATAGGGACCTCCCAAGTGAGCAGTACTTC.

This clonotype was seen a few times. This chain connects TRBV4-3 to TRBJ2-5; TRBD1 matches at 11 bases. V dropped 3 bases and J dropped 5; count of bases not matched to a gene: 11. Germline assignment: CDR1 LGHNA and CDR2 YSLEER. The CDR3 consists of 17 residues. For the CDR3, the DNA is TGCGCCAGCAGCCAGCTGACCCCCGGGACAGGGGGGGAGACCCAGTACTTC. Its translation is CASSQLTPGTGGETQYF.

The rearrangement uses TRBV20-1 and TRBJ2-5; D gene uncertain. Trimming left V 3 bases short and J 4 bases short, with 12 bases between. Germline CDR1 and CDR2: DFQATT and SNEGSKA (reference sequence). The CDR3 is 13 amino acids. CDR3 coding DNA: TGCAGTGCTAGCTGGGTAATGGCAGAGACCCAGTACTTC. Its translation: CSASWVMAETQYF.

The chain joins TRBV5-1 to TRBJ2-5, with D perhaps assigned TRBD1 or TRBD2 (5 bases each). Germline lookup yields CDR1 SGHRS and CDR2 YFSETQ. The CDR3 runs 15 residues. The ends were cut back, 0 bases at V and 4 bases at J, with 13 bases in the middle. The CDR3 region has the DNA TGCGCCAGCAGCTTGGAGGGGACCCCGGGAGAGACCCAGTACTTC. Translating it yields CASSLEGTPGETQYF.

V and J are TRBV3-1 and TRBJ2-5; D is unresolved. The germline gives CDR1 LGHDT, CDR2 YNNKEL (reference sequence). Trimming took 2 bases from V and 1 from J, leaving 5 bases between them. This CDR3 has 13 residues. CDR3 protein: CASSQWVQETQYF. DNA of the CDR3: TGTGCCAGCAGCCAATGGGTCCAAGAGACCCAGTACTTC.

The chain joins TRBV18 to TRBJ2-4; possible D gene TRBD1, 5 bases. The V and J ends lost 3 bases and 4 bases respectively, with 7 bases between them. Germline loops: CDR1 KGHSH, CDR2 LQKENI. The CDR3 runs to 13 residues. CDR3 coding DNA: TGTGCCAGCTCACCGACAGAGAAAAACATTCAGTACTTC. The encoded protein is CASSPTEKNIQYF.

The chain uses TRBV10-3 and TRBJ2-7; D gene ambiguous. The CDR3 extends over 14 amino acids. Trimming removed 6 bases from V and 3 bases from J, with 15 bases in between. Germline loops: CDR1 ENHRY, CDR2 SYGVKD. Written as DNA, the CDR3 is TGTGCCATCAGCAAGACCGATATTAGCTACGAGCAGTACTTC. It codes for CAISKTDISYEQYF.

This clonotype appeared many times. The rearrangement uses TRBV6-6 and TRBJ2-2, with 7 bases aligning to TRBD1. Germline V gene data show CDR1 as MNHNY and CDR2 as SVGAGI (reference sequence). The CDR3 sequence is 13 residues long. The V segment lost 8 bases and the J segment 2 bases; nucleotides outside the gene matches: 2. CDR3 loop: CASGQVNTGELFF. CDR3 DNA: TGTGCCAGCGGACAGGTCAACACCGGGGAGCTGTTTTTT.

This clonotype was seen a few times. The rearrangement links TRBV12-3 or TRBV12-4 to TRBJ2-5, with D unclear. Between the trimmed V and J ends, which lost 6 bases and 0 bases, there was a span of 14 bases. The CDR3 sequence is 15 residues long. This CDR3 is CASSKGRTYQETQYF. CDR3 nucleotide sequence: TGTGCCAGCAGCAAAGGACGGACGTACCAAGAGACCCAGTACTTC.

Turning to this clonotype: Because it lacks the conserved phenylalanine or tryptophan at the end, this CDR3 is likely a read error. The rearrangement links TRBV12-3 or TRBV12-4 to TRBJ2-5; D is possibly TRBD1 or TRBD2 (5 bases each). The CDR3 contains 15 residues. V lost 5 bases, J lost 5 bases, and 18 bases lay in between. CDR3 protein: CASSTGTPEGETQYL. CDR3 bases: TGTGCCAGCAGTACCGGGACCCCCGAGGGGGAGACCCAGTACCTC.

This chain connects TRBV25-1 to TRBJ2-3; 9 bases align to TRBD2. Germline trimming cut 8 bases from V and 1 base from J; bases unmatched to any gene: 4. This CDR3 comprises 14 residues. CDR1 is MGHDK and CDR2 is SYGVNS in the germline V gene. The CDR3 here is CASARLAGTDTQYF. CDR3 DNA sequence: TGTGCCAGCGCGAGACTAGCGGGCACAGATACGCAGTATTTT.

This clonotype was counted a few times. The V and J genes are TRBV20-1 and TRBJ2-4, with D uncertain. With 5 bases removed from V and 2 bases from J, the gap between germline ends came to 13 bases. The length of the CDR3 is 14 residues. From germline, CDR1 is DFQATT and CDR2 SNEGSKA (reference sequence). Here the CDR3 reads CSAVDPVTKNIQYF. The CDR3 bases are TGCAGTGCTGTGGACCCCGTAACCAAAAACATTCAGTACTTC.